This is a list of T cell receptor beta chains from one sample in a study of graft-versus-host responses after intestinal transplantation. Their cognate antigens are unknown. Produced via immunoSEQ multiplex PCR; TCRdb's table is partial and in-frame only. The table includes some 90,000 clones, 85% to 95% detected once. The source was unstimulated CD8+ T cells sorted from spleen or lymph node cells, collected before transplant. The source is a human donor who was the organ donor for an intestinal transplant. Each CDR3 is given without its conserved first and last residue. Each record gives: clone size, V gene, D gene, CDR3 protein. D genes are given only for firm matches. Size is omitted from some rows. Given values are once, few, many or a class for expanded clones.

clone size: .
V gene: TRBV4-3
D gene: .
CDR3 protein: ASSQDPLHYNEQF

clone size: .
V gene: TRBV2
D gene: TRBD1
CDR3 protein: ASSWGQGQVQPQH

clone size: .
V gene: TRBV4-1
D gene: TRBD1
CDR3 protein: ASSPRDRGTYEQY

clone size: .
V gene: TRBV7-2
D gene: TRBD2
CDR3 protein: ASSSGTSGAYEQY

clone size: .
V gene: TRBV6-4
D gene: .
CDR3 protein: ASSERHRTDTQY

clone size: .
V gene: TRBV13
D gene: TRBD1
CDR3 protein: ASSPGTAIYGYT

clone size: .
V gene: TRBV7-3
D gene: TRBD1
CDR3 protein: ASSWGQGTTDTQY

clone size: .
V gene: TRBV5-4
D gene: .
CDR3 protein: ASSLESFGRGYT

clone size: .
V gene: TRBV9
D gene: .
CDR3 protein: ASSALAGRTTFYGYT

clone size: once
V gene: TRBV18
D gene: TRBD1
CDR3 protein: ASSPVGQGDEQF

clone size: .
V gene: TRBV7-2
D gene: TRBD2
CDR3 protein: ASSLVSGGWQETQY

clone size: .
V gene: TRBV7-3
D gene: .
CDR3 protein: ASSLNRDSTEAF

clone size: .
V gene: TRBV2
D gene: .
CDR3 protein: ASTRNGGGPTDGYT

clone size: once
V gene: TRBV9
D gene: TRBD2
CDR3 protein: ASSARSRDARGCYEQY

clone size: once
V gene: TRBV29-1
D gene: TRBD1
CDR3 protein: SVEDGQGEEKLF

clone size: .
V gene: TRBV28
D gene: TRBD1
CDR3 protein: ASSWTGGNEQY

clone size: .
V gene: TRBV6-1
D gene: .
CDR3 protein: ASSEWGSTTEAF

clone size: .
V gene: TRBV7-9
D gene: .
CDR3 protein: ASSLAAGPGDYT

clone size: .
V gene: TRBV2
D gene: .
CDR3 protein: ARGVSTEAF

clone size: .
V gene: TRBV19
D gene: TRBD1
CDR3 protein: ASSMGQGYTEAF

clone size: .
V gene: TRBV11-2
D gene: .
CDR3 protein: ASSLDSLSNQPQH

clone size: .
V gene: TRBV9
D gene: TRBD1
CDR3 protein: ASSGGRDRATYEQY

clone size: .
V gene: TRBV4-2
D gene: .
CDR3 protein: ASSQGGPNEQF

clone size: .
V gene: TRBV7-6
D gene: .
CDR3 protein: ASSSAPGLNYEQY

clone size: .
V gene: TRBV4-2
D gene: .
CDR3 protein: ASSQDLAGGDTQY

clone size: .
V gene: TRBV14
D gene: TRBD1
CDR3 protein: ASSQLNQGAAEAF

clone size: .
V gene: TRBV9
D gene: TRBD1
CDR3 protein: ASSPGDRGYEQY

clone size: .
V gene: TRBV27
D gene: .
CDR3 protein: ASSSRSSYNSPLH

clone size: .
V gene: TRBV2
D gene: TRBD1
CDR3 protein: ASSSLLDRGETQY

clone size: .
V gene: TRBV4-3
D gene: .
CDR3 protein: ASTGGYGYT

clone size: .
V gene: TRBV2
D gene: .
CDR3 protein: ARTPYGGTDTQY

clone size: .
V gene: TRBV29-1
D gene: .
CDR3 protein: SVDPLPQNQETQY

clone size: .
V gene: TRBV4-1
D gene: .
CDR3 protein: ASSHGGGNTEAF

clone size: .
V gene: TRBV29-1
D gene: TRBD1
CDR3 protein: SVAAGGGQPQH

clone size: .
V gene: TRBV10-1
D gene: .
CDR3 protein: ASSDVEGGGRKTQY

clone size: .
V gene: TRBV4-1
D gene: TRBD1
CDR3 protein: ASSQGTGADYGYT

clone size: .
V gene: TRBV19
D gene: TRBD1
CDR3 protein: ASSIYRTGVYEQY

clone size: once
V gene: TRBV2
D gene: .
CDR3 protein: ASGSYSGLGYGYT

clone size: once
V gene: TRBV27
D gene: TRBD2
CDR3 protein: ASSTSGEQY

clone size: .
V gene: TRBV11-1
D gene: TRBD1
CDR3 protein: ASSLWANRGEQY

clone size: .
V gene: TRBV5-6
D gene: .
CDR3 protein: ASSPYVGAVYNEQF

clone size: once
V gene: TRBV7-9
D gene: TRBD1
CDR3 protein: ASSLVTGSGELF

clone size: .
V gene: TRBV11-3
D gene: .
CDR3 protein: ASSSPYSYEQY

clone size: .
V gene: TRBV10-3
D gene: .
CDR3 protein: AISEAGNYEQY

clone size: .
V gene: TRBV7-9
D gene: .
CDR3 protein: ASSSGVGGRNQPQH

clone size: .
V gene: TRBV11-2
D gene: .
CDR3 protein: ASSLPGPGVEQY

clone size: .
V gene: TRBV27
D gene: .
CDR3 protein: ASSLAGNTEAF

clone size: .
V gene: TRBV9
D gene: .
CDR3 protein: ASSTPGDRYGYT

clone size: .
V gene: TRBV7-6
D gene: TRBD2
CDR3 protein: ASSSSGARGDTQY

clone size: .
V gene: TRBV11-2
D gene: TRBD2
CDR3 protein: ASTPRAGGPNEQY

clone size: .
V gene: TRBV2
D gene: TRBD1
CDR3 protein: ASSYTGVGQKGVF

clone size: .
V gene: TRBV19
D gene: .
CDR3 protein: ASSFGTYNEQF

clone size: .
V gene: TRBV7-3
D gene: .
CDR3 protein: ASSVTGTRDTEAF

clone size: .
V gene: TRBV11-2
D gene: .
CDR3 protein: ASSDTYEQY

clone size: .
V gene: TRBV5-1
D gene: TRBD1
CDR3 protein: ATNTDRVAGELF

clone size: .
V gene: TRBV4-2
D gene: .
CDR3 protein: ASSPLPEIPTDTQY

clone size: .
V gene: TRBV4-2
D gene: .
CDR3 protein: ASSHTKVGETYGYT